This TCR beta chain was sequenced in a study of blood T cell repertoires in COVID-19. For the study at large: Acute and convalescent COVID-19 samples came from the United States, Italy and Spain.

Study processing details: By means of reference gene primer amplification, nucleated cell counts were estimated. TCRdb keeps only in-frame clones here, not all; method: immunoSEQ multiplex PCR. V, J and clone size are those of that table, while D and trimming were read from the DNA. The top ten hold nearly 5% of the sample, which has roughly 80,000 clones, approximately 86% seen once. V was cut by 2 bases and J by 1 base, with 15 bases left in between. This CDR3 contains 17 residues. CDR1 is SGHNT, CDR2 YYREEE, per germline (reference sequence). This receptor was identified in a woman of 80 years or more with acute or convalescent COVID-19. The chain joins TRBV5-4 to TRBJ2-2, with a weak D call TRBD2 (5 bases). The sample taken for sequencing was peripheral blood. The CDR3 loop reads CASSFPQSGRNTGELFF. The CDR3 DNA reads TGTGCCAGCAGCTTCCCGCAGTCGGGGAGGAACACCGGGGAGCTGTTTTTT.